Below, one T cell receptor (beta chain) is given with its context. The antigen is unknown. The record originates from a study of graft-versus-host responses after intestinal transplantation. The overall study: Recipients got multivisceral, liver-intestinal, or isolated intestinal transplants. Anti-thymocyte globulin induction was given to all recipients, followed by tacrolimus and steroids for around three years.

General observations from the study: GvH clones were identified in recipient marrow, with some first appearing in ileum or blood. Early post-transplant falls in HvG clones accompanied the peak levels of circulating GvH clones.

The CDR3 covers 17 residues. Germline values: CDR1 SGHDT, CDR2 YYEEEE. The V gene lost 3 bases and the J gene lost 0 bases, with 15 bases spanning the gap. Sequencing used immunoSEQ multiplex PCR; TCRdb keeps in-frame clones, though not all of them. The sample has 95,000 to 130,000 clones, about nine tenths seen once. This clonotype was obtained from a human donor who received an intestinal transplant. Here the sequenced sample was unstimulated CD4+ T cells sorted from spleen or lymph node cells, taken before intestinal transplant. V and J are TRBV5-6 and TRBJ1-4; perhaps TRBD1 as D (6 bases). The chain's CDR3 is CASSWGTGFSTNEKLFF. In nucleotides, the CDR3 is TGTGCCAGCAGCTGGGGTACAGGGTTCTCAACTAATGAAAAACTGTTTTTT. The variable domain in full, with the rest retrieved from reference TRBV5-6 and TRBJ1-4, is DAGVTQSPTHLIKTRGQQVTLRCSPKSGHDTVSWYQQALGQGPQFIFQYYEEEERQRGNFPDRFSGHQFPNYSSELNVNALLLGDSALYLCASSWGTGFSTNEKLFFGSGTQLSVL.